A selection of T cell receptor beta chains follows, all from one sample in a study of T cells after yellow fever vaccination. TCRdb recomputed calls from the 5' RACE reads with MiXCR, one row per CDR3 protein. The table shows about 510,000 distinct CDR3 sequences, with 21% occurring only once. Sequences were derived from PBMCs, sampled 21 days after the first yellow fever vaccination. The receptor set was obtained from a man between 18 and 35 years old who received the YFV17D yellow fever vaccine. CDR3s include the opening cysteine and the closing phenylalanine or tryptophan. The D gene is left open where the match is weak. Not every row has a clone size; where given, it reads once, few, many or a size class.

>few|TRBV12-3/TRBV12-4|TRBJ2-7|11|-
CASSSLSEQYF
TGTGCCAGCAGCTCTCTTTCCGAGCAGTACTTC
>few|TRBV19|TRBJ2-5|15|-
CASSIGGGPQETQYF
TGTGCCAGTAGTATTGGCGGGGGCCCCCAAGAGACCCAGTACTTC
>few|TRBV2|TRBJ2-1|13|-
CASTSGPYNEQFF
TGTGCCAGCACAAGCGGCCCCTACAATGAGCAGTTCTTC
>-|TRBV20-1|TRBJ2-2|14|-
CSARAPLFRGELFF
TGCAGTGCTAGAGCTCCTCTTTTTCGCGGGGAGCTGTTTTTT
>-|TRBV20-1|TRBJ1-2|11|-
CSISERDGYTF
TGCAGCATCTCTGAGAGAGATGGCTACACCTTC
>-|TRBV5-1|TRBJ2-6|19|TRBD1
CASSLVGQGAGSGANVLTF
TGCGCCAGCAGCTTGGTCGGACAGGGGGCAGGGTCTGGGGCCAACGTCCTGACTTTC
>few|TRBV6-1|TRBJ1-1|15|TRBD1
CASSTYGTGGTEAFF
TGTGCCAGCAGTACATACGGGACAGGGGGGACCGAAGCTTTCTTT
>few|TRBV12-3/TRBV12-4|TRBJ2-4|15|-
CASTALLEAKNIQYF
TGTGCCAGCACTGCTCTGTTGGAAGCCAAAAACATTCAGTACTTC
>-|TRBV4-1|TRBJ2-5|15|-
CASSQPRRLQETQYF
TGCGCCAGCAGCCAACCCCGACGCCTACAAGAGACCCAGTACTTC
>many|TRBV20-1|TRBJ1-4|14|-
CSARDQRGSEKLFF
TGCAGTGCTAGAGACCAAAGGGGCAGTGAAAAACTGTTTTTT
>few|TRBV20-1|TRBJ1-5|13|-
CSARNPERQPQHF
TGCAGTGCTAGAAATCCGGAAAGGCAGCCCCAGCATTTT
>few|TRBV6-2/TRBV6-3|TRBJ1-5|14|-
CASTVSYSNQPQHF
TGTGCCAGCACTGTCAGCTATAGCAATCAGCCCCAGCATTTT
>few|TRBV7-2|TRBJ1-3|15|-
CASSLGGPSGNTIYF
TGTGCCAGCAGCCTAGGCGGCCCCTCTGGAAACACCATATATTTT
>-|TRBV21-1|TRBJ2-3|16|-
CARQKSGPLGTDTQYF
TGTGCCAGGCAAAAATCAGGGCCCCTTGGCACAGATACGCAGTATTTT
>many|TRBV12-3/TRBV12-4|TRBJ2-7|14|-
CASSLRTRDSRQYF
TGTGCCAGCAGCCTACGAACCCGGGACTCCCGGCAGTACTTC
>many|TRBV6-1|TRBJ2-7|14|TRBD1
CASSEPTGVYEQYF
TGTGCCAGCAGTGAACCGACAGGGGTTTACGAGCAGTACTTC
>-|TRBV20-1|TRBJ1-2|15|TRBD1
CSAYTTGGAYYGYTF
TGCAGTGCGTATACTACAGGGGGCGCGTACTATGGCTACACCTTC
>-|TRBV3-1|TRBJ2-2|15|TRBD1
CASSQRTGEAGELFF
TGTGCCAGCAGCCAGCGGACAGGGGAGGCCGGGGAGCTGTTTTTT
>many|TRBV4-2|TRBJ2-7|18|-
CASSQDSAFSGLDYEQYF
TGTGCCAGCAGCCAAGATTCGGCCTTCTCAGGATTGGACTACGAGCAGTACTTC
>-|TRBV23-1|TRBJ2-7|13|TRBD1
CASSQAGGYEQYF
TGCGCCAGCAGTCAAGCAGGGGGCTACGAGCAGTACTTC
>-|TRBV3-1|TRBJ2-7|15|-
CASSQDRSFSYEQYF
TGTGCCAGCAGCCAAGATCGGTCCTTCTCCTACGAGCAGTACTTC
>-|TRBV12-3/TRBV12-4|TRBJ1-4|14|-
CASSPSNLGEKLFF
TGTGCCAGCAGCCCCTCAAATTTAGGCGAAAAACTGTTTTTT
>few|TRBV7-3|TRBJ2-1|16|TRBD2
CASSSSGGRSYNEQFF
TGTGCCAGCAGCTCCTCCGGGGGGAGGTCCTACAATGAGCAGTTCTTC
>-|TRBV6-1|TRBJ2-5|14|TRBD1
CASSPYRGEETQYF
TGTGCCAGCAGTCCTTACAGGGGAGAAGAGACCCAGTACTTC
>many|TRBV11-1|TRBJ2-3|17|-
CASSLAEAAHSPDTQYF
TGTGCCAGCAGCTTAGCAGAGGCCGCCCACAGCCCAGATACGCAGTATTTT
>-|TRBV15|TRBJ2-3|13|-
CATSRPGVDTQYF
TGTGCCACCAGCAGACCAGGGGTAGATACGCAGTATTTT
>-|TRBV30|TRBJ2-3|13|-
CARRGGRTDTQYF
TGTGCCCGGAGAGGGGGACGCACAGATACGCAGTATTTT
>-|TRBV4-3|TRBJ2-2|16|-
CASSQVGRAKGRELFF
TGCGCCAGCAGCCAAGTTGGGCGGGCCAAGGGCCGGGAGCTGTTTTTT
>-|TRBV7-9|TRBJ2-7|13|TRBD1
CASSHRQGGEQYF
TGTGCCAGCAGTCATAGACAGGGTGGCGAGCAGTACTTC
>-|TRBV4-3|TRBJ2-5|14|-
CASSQEGSGETQYF
TGCGCCAGCAGCCAAGAGGGATCGGGGGAGACCCAGTACTTC
>-|TRBV16|TRBJ2-7|17|-
CASSQFLATPDSYEQYF
TGTGCCAGCAGCCAATTCTTGGCCACCCCTGACTCCTACGAGCAGTACTTC
>many|TRBV12-3/TRBV12-4|TRBJ1-5|12|-
CASSFSNQPQHF
TGTGCCAGCAGTTTTAGCAATCAGCCCCAGCATTTT
>-|TRBV6-5|TRBJ1-4|15|-
CASSYIPSRPEKLFF
TGTGCCAGCAGTTACATCCCCTCTCGGCCTGAAAAACTGTTTTTT
>few|TRBV12-3/TRBV12-4|TRBJ2-5|11|-
CASSLRRPQYF
TGTGCCAGCAGTTTACGGAGGCCCCAGTACTTC
>many|TRBV28|TRBJ2-3|16|TRBD2
CASSLLTSGGADTQYF
TGTGCCAGCAGTTTGCTGACTAGCGGGGGAGCAGATACGCAGTATTTT
>few|TRBV12-3/TRBV12-4|TRBJ1-1|11|-
CASTPEGEAFF
TGTGCCAGCACGCCCGAGGGCGAAGCTTTCTTT
>-|TRBV7-3|TRBJ2-7|16|TRBD1
CASSPAGTGATYEQYF
TGTGCCAGCAGCCCAGCCGGGACAGGGGCTACCTACGAGCAGTACTTC
>-|TRBV5-1|TRBJ1-1|14|-
CATGPDPSNTEAFF
TGCGCCACCGGACCAGATCCTTCAAACACTGAAGCTTTCTTT
>few|TRBV7-9|TRBJ2-3|15|TRBD2
CASTKGLASADTQYF
TGTGCCAGCACCAAGGGACTAGCTAGCGCAGATACGCAGTATTTT
>few|TRBV12-3/TRBV12-4|TRBJ2-2|13|-
CAKGGPLNGELFF
TGTGCCAAGGGGGGACCGTTAAACGGGGAGCTGTTTTTT
>-|TRBV29-1|TRBJ2-2|14|-
CSGAGGENTGELFF
TGCAGCGGGGCGGGTGGGGAGAACACCGGGGAGCTGTTTTTT
>few|TRBV7-9|TRBJ1-6|14|-
CASSLVDGDSPLHF
TGTGCCAGCAGCTTAGTAGATGGGGATTCACCCCTCCACTTT
>-|TRBV4-2|TRBJ2-2|14|TRBD1
CASSPSQGQGELFF
TGTGCCAGCAGCCCCTCACAGGGGCAAGGGGAGCTGTTTTTT
>-|TRBV10-3|TRBJ2-1|12|-
CAIRGGNNEQFF
TGTGCCATCCGTGGGGGGAACAATGAGCAGTTCTTC
>-|TRBV5-4|TRBJ2-3|19|TRBD2
CASSLRKLAGETSTDTQYF
TGTGCCAGCAGCTTGCGGAAACTAGCGGGCGAAACTAGCACAGATACGCAGTATTTT
>-|TRBV27|TRBJ1-2|17|-
CASSPTHGVGASYGYTF
TGTGCCAGCAGTCCAACTCATGGGGTTGGGGCTAGCTATGGCTACACCTTC